This T cell receptor (beta chain) was sequenced for a study of vaccination and CD4 T cells after COVID-19. In the study overall: Stimulation used overlapping spike peptides from SARS-CoV-2, HCoV-NL63, HCoV-OC43 and HCoV-229E.

Treatment described: roughly ten-day PBMC culture with coronavirus spike peptide pools or control peptides (ViraFEST assay). The authors cultured 2 million to 2.5 million PBMCs per well with about 10 IU/ml IL-2 and 8.5 to 10 ug/ml peptide pools. With regard to this clonotype: Its target is not known.

V lost 4 bases to trimming and J lost 4 bases, with 8 bases between them. This CDR3 has 12 amino acids. Cultured CD4+ T-cell DNA underwent Oncomine TCR Beta short-read sequencing. TCRdb re-called the PCR reads through MiXCR, storing one row per CDR3 protein. This table has tens of thousands of distinct CDR3 sequences, about 43% appearing once. The chain is built from TRBV12-3 or TRBV12-4 and TRBJ2-7; D gene unclear. This clonotype was obtained from a human donor who had recovered from COVID-19. The sequencing used CD4+ T cells from blood, cultured in vitro, collected after SARS-CoV-2 vaccination. CDR3 in DNA: TGTGCCAGCAGTTCGCTTTCTTACGAGCAGTACTTC. It encodes CASSSLSYEQYF.